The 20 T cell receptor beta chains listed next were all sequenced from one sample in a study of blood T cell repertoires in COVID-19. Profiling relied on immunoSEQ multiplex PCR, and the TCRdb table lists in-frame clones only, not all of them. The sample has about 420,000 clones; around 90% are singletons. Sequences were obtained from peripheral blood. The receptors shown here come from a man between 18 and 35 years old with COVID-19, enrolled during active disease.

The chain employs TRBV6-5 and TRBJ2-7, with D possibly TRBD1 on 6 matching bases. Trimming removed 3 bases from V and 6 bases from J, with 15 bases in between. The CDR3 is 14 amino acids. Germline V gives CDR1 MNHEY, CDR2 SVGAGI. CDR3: CASSYSPGAPEQYF. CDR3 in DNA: TGTGCCAGCAGTTATTCCCCAGGGGCGCCCGAGCAGTACTTC.

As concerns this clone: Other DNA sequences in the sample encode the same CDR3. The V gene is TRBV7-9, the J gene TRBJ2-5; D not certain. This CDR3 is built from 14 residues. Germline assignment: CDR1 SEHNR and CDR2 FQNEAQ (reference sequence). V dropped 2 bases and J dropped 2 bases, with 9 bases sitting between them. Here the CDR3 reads CASSLLGWQETQYF. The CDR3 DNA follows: TGTGCCAGCAGCTTACTCGGGTGGCAAGAGACCCAGTACTTC.

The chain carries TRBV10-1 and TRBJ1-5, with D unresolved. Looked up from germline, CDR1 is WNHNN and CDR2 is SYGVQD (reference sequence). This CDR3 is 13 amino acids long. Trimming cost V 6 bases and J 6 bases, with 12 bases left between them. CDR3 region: CASSPTLGQPQHF. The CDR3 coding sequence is TGCGCCAGCAGCCCGACTTTAGGTCAGCCCCAGCATTTT.

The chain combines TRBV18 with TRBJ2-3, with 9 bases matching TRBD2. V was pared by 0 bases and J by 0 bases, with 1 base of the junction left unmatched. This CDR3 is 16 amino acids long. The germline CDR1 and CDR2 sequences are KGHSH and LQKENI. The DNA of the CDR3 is TGTGCCAGCTCACCACCGGGACTAGCTAGCACAGATACGCAGTATTTT. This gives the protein CASSPPGLASTDTQYF.

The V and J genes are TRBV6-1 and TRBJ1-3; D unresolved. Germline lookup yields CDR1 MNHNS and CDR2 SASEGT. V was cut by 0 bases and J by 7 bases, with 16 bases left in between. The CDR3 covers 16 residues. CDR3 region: CASSEALTVHPNTIYF. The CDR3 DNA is TGTGCCAGCAGTGAAGCGCTTACAGTACATCCCAACACCATATATTTT.

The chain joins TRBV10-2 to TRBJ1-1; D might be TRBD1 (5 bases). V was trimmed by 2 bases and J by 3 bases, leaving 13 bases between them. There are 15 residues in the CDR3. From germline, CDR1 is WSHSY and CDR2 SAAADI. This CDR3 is CASSEGAGQDTEAFF. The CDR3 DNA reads TGCGCCAGCAGTGAGGGTGCGGGGCAGGACACTGAAGCTTTCTTT.

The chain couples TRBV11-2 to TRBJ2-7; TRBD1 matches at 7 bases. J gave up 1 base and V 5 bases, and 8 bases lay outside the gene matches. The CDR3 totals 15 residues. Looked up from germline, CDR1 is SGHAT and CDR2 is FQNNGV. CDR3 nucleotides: TGTGCCAGCAGCGGATGGACAGGAAAATCCTACGAGCAGTACTTC. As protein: CASSGWTGKSYEQYF.

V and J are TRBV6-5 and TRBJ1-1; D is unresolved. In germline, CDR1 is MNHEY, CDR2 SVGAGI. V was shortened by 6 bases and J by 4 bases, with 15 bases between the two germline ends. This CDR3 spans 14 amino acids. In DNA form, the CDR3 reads TGTGCCAGCAGCCCCCTTTCGGTCGGCACTGAAGCTTTCTTT. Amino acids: CASSPLSVGTEAFF.

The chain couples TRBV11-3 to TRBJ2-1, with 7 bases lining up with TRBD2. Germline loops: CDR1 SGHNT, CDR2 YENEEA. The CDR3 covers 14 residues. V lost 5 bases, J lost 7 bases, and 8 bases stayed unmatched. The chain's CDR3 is CASSPRGERNEQFF. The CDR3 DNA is TGTGCCAGCAGCCCACGGGGGGAGCGAAATGAGCAGTTCTTC.

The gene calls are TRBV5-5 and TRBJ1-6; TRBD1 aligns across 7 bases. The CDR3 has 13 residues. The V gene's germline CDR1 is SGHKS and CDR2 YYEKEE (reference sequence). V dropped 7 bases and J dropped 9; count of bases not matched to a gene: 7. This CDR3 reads CASEDRAGSPLHF. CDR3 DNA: TGTGCCAGCGAAGACAGGGCGGGTTCACCCCTCCACTTT. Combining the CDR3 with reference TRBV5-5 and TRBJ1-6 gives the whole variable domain DAGVTQSPTHLIKTRGQQVTLRCSPISGHKSVSWYQQVLGQGPQFIFQYYEKEERGRGNFPDRFSARQFPNYSSELNVNALLLGDSALYLCASEDRAGSPLHFGNGTRLTVT.

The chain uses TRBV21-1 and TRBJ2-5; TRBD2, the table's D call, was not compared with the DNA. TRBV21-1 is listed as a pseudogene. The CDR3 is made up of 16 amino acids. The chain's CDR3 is CASRLFRRRGGETQYF. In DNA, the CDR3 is TGTGCCAGCAGGCTTTTTCGGCGGCGGGGGGGAGAGACCCAGTACTTC.

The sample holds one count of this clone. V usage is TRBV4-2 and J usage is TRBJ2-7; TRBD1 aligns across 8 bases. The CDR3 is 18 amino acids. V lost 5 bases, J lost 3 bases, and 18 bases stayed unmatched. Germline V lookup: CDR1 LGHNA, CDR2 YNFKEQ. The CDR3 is CASSARPPGGGGIYEQYF. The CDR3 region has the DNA TGTGCCAGCAGCGCGCGACCCCCAGGGGGCGGCGGCATCTACGAGCAGTACTTC.

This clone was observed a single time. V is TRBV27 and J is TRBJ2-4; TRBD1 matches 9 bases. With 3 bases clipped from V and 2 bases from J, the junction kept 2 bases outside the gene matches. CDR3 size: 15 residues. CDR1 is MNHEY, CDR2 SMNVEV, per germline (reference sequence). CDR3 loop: CASSLGQGTKNIQYF. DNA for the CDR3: TGTGCCAGCAGTTTGGGACAGGGTACCAAAAACATTCAGTACTTC.

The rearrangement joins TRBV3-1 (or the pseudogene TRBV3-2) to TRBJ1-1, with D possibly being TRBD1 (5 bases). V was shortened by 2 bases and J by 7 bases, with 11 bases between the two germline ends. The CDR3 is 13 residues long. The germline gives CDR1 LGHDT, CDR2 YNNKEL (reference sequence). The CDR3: CASSQQGLGEAFF. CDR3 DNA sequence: TGTGCCAGCAGCCAACAGGGTCTGGGTGAAGCTTTCTTT.

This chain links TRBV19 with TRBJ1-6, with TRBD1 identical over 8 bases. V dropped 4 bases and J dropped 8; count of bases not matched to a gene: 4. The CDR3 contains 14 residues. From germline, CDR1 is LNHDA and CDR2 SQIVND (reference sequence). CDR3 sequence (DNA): TGTGCCAGTAGTAAGACAGGGGAGGATTCACCCCTCCACTTT. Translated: CASSKTGEDSPLHF.

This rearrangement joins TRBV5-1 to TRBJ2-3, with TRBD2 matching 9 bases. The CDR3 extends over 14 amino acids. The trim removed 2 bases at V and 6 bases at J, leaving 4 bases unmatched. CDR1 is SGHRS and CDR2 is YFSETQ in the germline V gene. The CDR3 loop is CASSFLAGSDTQYF. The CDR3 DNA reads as TGCGCCAGCAGCTTCCTAGCGGGGTCCGATACGCAGTATTTT.

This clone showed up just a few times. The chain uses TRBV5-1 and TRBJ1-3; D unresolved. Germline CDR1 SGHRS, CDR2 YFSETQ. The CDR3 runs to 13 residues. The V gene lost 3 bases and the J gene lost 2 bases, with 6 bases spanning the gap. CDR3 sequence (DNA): TGCGCCAGCAGCTCTGACACTGGAAACACCATATATTTT. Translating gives CASSSDTGNTIYF.

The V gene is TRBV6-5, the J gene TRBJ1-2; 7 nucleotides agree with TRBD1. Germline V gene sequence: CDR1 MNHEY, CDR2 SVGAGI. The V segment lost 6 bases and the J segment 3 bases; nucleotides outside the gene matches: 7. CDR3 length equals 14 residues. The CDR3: CASRATGVDYGYTF. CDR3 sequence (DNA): TGTGCCAGCAGGGCAACAGGGGTCGACTATGGCTACACCTTC.

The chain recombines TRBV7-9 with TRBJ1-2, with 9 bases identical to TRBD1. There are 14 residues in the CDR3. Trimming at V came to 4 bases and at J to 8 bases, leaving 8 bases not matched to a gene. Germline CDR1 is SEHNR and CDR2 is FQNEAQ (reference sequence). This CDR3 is CASSSEGQGGGYTF. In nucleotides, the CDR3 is TGTGCCAGCAGCTCGGAGGGACAGGGAGGAGGCTACACCTTC.

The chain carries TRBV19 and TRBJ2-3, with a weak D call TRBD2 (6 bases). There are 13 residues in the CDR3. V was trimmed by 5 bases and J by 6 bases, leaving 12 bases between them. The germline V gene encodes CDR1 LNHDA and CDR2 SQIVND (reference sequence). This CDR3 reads CASSWTGGDTQYF. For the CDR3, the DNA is TGTGCCAGTAGTTGGACTGGGGGGGATACGCAGTATTTT.